The clone carrying this TCR beta chain has a count of ten or more. This record comes from a study of human T cells and chemical hapten exposure. The time point is: patch test 2, 6 weeks after DPC sensitization. Treatment specified: therapeutic diphenylcyclopropenone sensitization with weekly scalp DPC. TCRdb processed the RACE reads anew with MiXCR; each CDR3 protein has one entry. Of about 380,000 distinct CDR3 sequences in the sample, about 6% were seen once. The CDR3 spans 15 residues. Germline CDR1 and CDR2: SGHRS and YFSETQ. The germline V and J ends were trimmed by 6 bases and 4 bases, with 19 bases remaining between them.

The source is a woman aged 18-29 years with alopecia areata. Some clones in this sample may be carry-over from other donors' samples. This specimen was whole blood, taken in connection with sensitization to the hapten diphenylcyclopropenone (DPC). This chain links TRBV5-1 with TRBJ1-1, with D possibly being TRBD1 (6 bases). CDR3 nucleotides: TGCGCCAGCAAGGCTCAGGAGGAGGGGGTCACTGAAGCTTTCTTT. As protein: CASKAQEEGVTEAFF.